The next 32 T cell receptor beta chains were all read from a single sample in a study of blood T cell repertoires in COVID-19. The assay was immunoSEQ multiplex PCR, and TCRdb's table has in-frame clones only and misses some. Among roughly 190,000 clones, about 83% were seen once, and the ten largest hold 3% to 3.5%. Source material: PBMCs or T cells enriched from blood (not recorded which). These receptors all come from a woman between 25 and 40 years old who had been exposed to COVID-19.

This clone was recorded once. This chain joins TRBV2 and TRBJ2-5; possibly TRBD1 for D (6 bases). The CDR3 runs 13 residues. Between the trimmed V and J ends, which lost 4 bases and 5 bases, there was a span of 11 bases. The V gene's germline CDR1 is SNHLY and CDR2 FYNNEI. The CDR3 region has the DNA TGTGCCAGCAGTGGAAGGGGGTCGGAGACCCAGTACTTC. It specifies CASSGRGSETQYF.

The chain carries TRBV7-2 and TRBJ1-2; D is perhaps TRBD1 (6 bases). Germline CDR1 is SGHTA and CDR2 is FQGNSA. The CDR3 has 14 residues. The V and J ends lost 4 bases and 4 bases respectively, with 13 bases between them. The CDR3: CASSSSRTAYGYTF. For the CDR3, the DNA is TGTGCCAGCAGCTCTTCCCGGACAGCCTATGGCTACACCTTC.

The V and J genes are TRBV7-3 and TRBJ2-3; tentatively, D is TRBD2 (7 bases). The CDR3 contains 16 residues. Trimming removed 5 bases at V and 2 bases at J, with 17 bases between. Germline V gene sequence: CDR1 SGHTA, CDR2 FQGTGA. The CDR3 here is CASSILGGRLTDTQYF. The CDR3 DNA reads TGTGCCAGCAGCATACTGGGGGGGCGGCTCACAGATACGCAGTATTTT.

The chain uses TRBV2 and TRBJ2-3; D possibly corresponds to TRBD1 (5 bases). V gave up 0 bases and J gave up 0 bases, with 10 bases separating them. Germline CDR1 SNHLY, CDR2 FYNNEI. This CDR3 comprises 16 residues. Here the CDR3 reads CASSEALTVSTDTQYF. In DNA, the CDR3 is TGTGCCAGCAGTGAAGCCTTGACAGTGAGCACAGATACGCAGTATTTT.

The chain employs TRBV5-1 and TRBJ1-1, with D possibly being TRBD1 (6 bases). Germline lookup yields CDR1 SGHRS and CDR2 YFSETQ. This CDR3 spans 15 amino acids. Trimming took off 3 bases at V and 0 bases at J, with 12 bases between the two ends. The CDR3 sequence: CASSYQAGVNTEAFF. The CDR3 DNA reads as TGCGCCAGCAGCTACCAAGCAGGGGTGAACACTGAAGCTTTCTTT.

CDR3 bases: TGTGCCAGCAGTGAATGGGACAGAAATCAGCCCCAGCATTTT. This sequence encodes CASSEWDRNQPQHF. This chain links TRBV25-1 with TRBJ1-5, with 7 bases lining up with TRBD1. Germline values: CDR1 MGHDK, CDR2 SYGVNS. This CDR3 has 14 amino acids. The V segment lost 1 base and the J segment 4 bases; nucleotides outside the gene matches: 1.

V usage is TRBV2 and J usage is TRBJ1-2; perhaps TRBD1 as D (5 bases). Germline V lookup: CDR1 SNHLY, CDR2 FYNNEI. This CDR3 has 13 amino acids. Deletions cut 3 bases from V and 2 bases from J, with 7 bases between. The DNA of the CDR3 is TGTGCCAGCAGTGATCGACAGAACTATGGCTACACCTTC. It is translated as CASSDRQNYGYTF.

This clone was seen a handful of times. V gene TRBV7-9 combines with J gene TRBJ1-6, with TRBD1 identical over 9 bases. V dropped 4 bases and J dropped 11; count of bases not matched to a gene: 6. The germline gives CDR1 SEHNR, CDR2 FQNEAQ (reference sequence). This CDR3 spans 14 amino acids. The chain's CDR3 is CASSSRGQGPPLHF. CDR3 DNA: TGTGCCAGCAGCTCCCGGGGACAGGGCCCACCCCTCCACTTT.

V usage is TRBV6-5 and J usage is TRBJ1-1, with 7 bases identical to TRBD1. Looked up from germline, CDR1 is MNHEY and CDR2 is SVGAGI. The CDR3 extends over 15 amino acids. After removal of 2 bases from V and 4 bases from J, the junction contained 7 bases not matched to a gene. CDR3 DNA sequence: TGTGCCAGCAGTTACGCCGGGACAGTGACCACTGAAGCTTTCTTT. This translates into CASSYAGTVTTEAFF.

The chain's CDR3 is CASSIKQGNEQFF. The DNA for the CDR3 is TGTGCCAGTAGCATCAAACAGGGGAATGAGCAGTTCTTC. This rearrangement joins TRBV19 to TRBJ2-1; TRBD1 matches at 7 bases. V shed 6 bases and J 7 bases; nucleotides not matched to a gene: 6. Germline V lookup: CDR1 LNHDA, CDR2 SQIVND (reference sequence). This CDR3 has 13 residues.

The rearrangement links TRBV18 to TRBJ1-4, with TRBD1 as a possible D gene (6 bases). V was cut by 4 bases and J by 4 bases, with 13 bases left in between. This CDR3 spans 15 amino acids. Germline assignment: CDR1 KGHSH and CDR2 LQKENI. CDR3 DNA sequence: TGTGCCAGCTCACTATCGGACAGCTTTAATGAAAAACTGTTTTTT. Translation gives CASSLSDSFNEKLFF. Based on the CDR3 plus reference TRBV18 and TRBJ1-4, the full variable domain is NAGVMQNPRHLVRRRGQEARLRCSPMKGHSHVYWYRQLPEEGLKFMVYLQKENIIDESGMPKERFSAEFPKEGPSILRIQQVVRGDSAAYFCASSLSDSFNEKLFFGSGTQLSVL.

Only a few counts were recorded for this clone. The chain joins TRBV29-1 to TRBJ1-1, with 8 bases aligning to TRBD1. Germline V gene lookup returns CDR1 SQVTM and CDR2 ANQGSEA. With 7 bases clipped from V and 5 bases from J, the junction kept 6 bases outside the gene matches. The CDR3 spans 12 residues. CDR3 in DNA: TGCAGCGACCACAGGGGGTGGACTGAAGCTTTCTTT. Encoded protein: CSDHRGWTEAFF.

V and J are TRBV2 and TRBJ1-5, with 8 bases matching TRBD1. The CDR3 extends over 15 amino acids. V shed 5 bases, J shed 2 bases, and the junction held 5 bases outside the gene matches. Germline V lookup: CDR1 SNHLY, CDR2 FYNNEI. The CDR3 sequence: CASSRDRTRNQPQHF. Written as DNA, the CDR3 is TGTGCCAGCAGTCGGGACAGGACCCGCAATCAGCCCCAGCATTTT.

This chain uses TRBV6-5 with TRBJ2-3, with TRBD2 identical over 12 bases. V gave up 1 base and J gave up 4 bases; unmatched junction bases: 3. Per germline, CDR1 MNHEY and CDR2 SVGAGI. There are 16 residues in the CDR3. DNA for the CDR3: TGTGCCAGCAGTTACTACGCTAGCGGGGGGGCAGATACGCAGTATTTT. Its protein is CASSYYASGGADTQYF.

The genes are TRBV11-2 and TRBJ2-7; no definite D call. With 5 bases removed from V and 0 bases from J, the gap between germline ends came to 8 bases. This CDR3 is built from 13 residues. Germline CDR1 reads SGHAT; CDR2 reads FQNNGV. The CDR3 is CASSRDTSYEQYF. For the CDR3, the DNA is TGTGCCAGCAGCAGAGACACCTCCTACGAGCAGTACTTC.

The chain combines TRBV4-1 with TRBJ1-2, with TRBD1 identical over 11 bases. Germline CDR1 and CDR2: MGHRA and YSYEKL. V trimming: 0 bases; J trimming: 7 bases; junction bases outside the gene matches: 13. The CDR3 is made up of 18 amino acids. The CDR3 DNA reads TGCGCCAGCAGCCAAGATAGGCTACCCGGGACAGGGGGTCGTGGCTACACCTTC. This translates into CASSQDRLPGTGGRGYTF.

This clone has just one count. The V gene is TRBV5-1, the J gene TRBJ1-2, with TRBD1 identical over 8 bases. V was clipped by 4 bases and J by 0 bases; unmatched bases: 8. CDR3 length: 16 amino acids. In germline, CDR1 is SGHRS, CDR2 YFSETQ. DNA for the CDR3: TGCGCCAGCAGCCCGGACAGGGTCCTAGCTAACTATGGCTACACCTTC. Translation: CASSPDRVLANYGYTF.

V usage is TRBV25-1 and J usage is TRBJ2-2; perhaps TRBD2 as D (5 bases). CDR1 is MGHDK, CDR2 SYGVNS, per germline. The CDR3 runs to 13 residues. V was trimmed by 5 bases and J by 5 bases, leaving 9 bases between them. The CDR3 region has the DNA TGTGCCAGCAGTCTAGGAGGAACCGGGGAGCTGTTTTTT. Amino acids: CASSLGGTGELFF.

The chain recombines TRBV2 with TRBJ2-5, with TRBD2 as a possible D gene (6 bases). V was clipped by 6 bases and J by 2 bases, with 19 bases between them. The germline V gene encodes CDR1 SNHLY and CDR2 FYNNEI. CDR3 length: 16 amino acids. CDR3 DNA sequence: TGTGCCAGCAGCGACCAAGAGGTCGGGGGTCAAGAGACCCAGTACTTC. Translation gives CASSDQEVGGQETQYF.

The chain joins TRBV30 to TRBJ2-1; TRBD2 matches at 14 bases. Germline lookup yields CDR1 GTSNPN and CDR2 SVGIG (reference sequence). The CDR3 covers 17 residues. V was clipped by 3 bases and J by 0 bases; unmatched bases: 4. The CDR3 reads CAWRAGTSGSSYNEQFF. CDR3 coding DNA: TGTGCCTGGAGAGCCGGGACTAGCGGGAGCTCCTACAATGAGCAGTTCTTC.

The chain has TRBV5-4 and TRBJ1-1, with D possibly TRBD1 on 5 matching bases. Germline V gives CDR1 SGHNT, CDR2 YYREEE (reference sequence). V was trimmed by 4 bases and J by 4 bases, leaving 26 bases between them. This CDR3 contains 18 residues. The CDR3 reads CASSPHPGQGFIGTEAFF. For the CDR3, the DNA is TGTGCCAGCAGCCCCCACCCCGGACAAGGGTTTATCGGCACTGAAGCTTTCTTT. Combining the CDR3 with reference TRBV5-4 and TRBJ1-1 gives the whole variable domain ETGVTQSPTHLIKTRGQQVTLRCSSQSGHNTVSWYQQALGQGPQFIFQYYREEENGRGNFPPRFSGLQFPNYSSELNVNALELDDSALYLCASSPHPGQGFIGTEAFFGQGTRLTVV.

This chain joins TRBV6-2 or TRBV6-3 and TRBJ2-3; D gene ambiguous. This CDR3 spans 15 amino acids. In germline, CDR1 is MNHEY, CDR2 SVGEGT. V was cut by 0 bases and J by 2 bases, with 9 bases left in between. The CDR3 DNA reads TGTGCCAGCAGTTACTCCTACTCGTCCACAGATACGCAGTATTTT. It encodes CASSYSYSSTDTQYF.

Details on this clone: The same CDR3 can be traced to other DNA sequences in this sample. V gene TRBV2 combines with J gene TRBJ2-7; 7 bases fit TRBD1. Germline trimming cut 8 bases from V and 2 bases from J; bases unmatched to any gene: 3. The CDR3 runs to 12 residues. Germline loops: CDR1 SNHLY, CDR2 FYNNEI. The CDR3, as DNA: TGTGCCAGCTACAGGGGCCCCTACGAGCAGTACTTC. Its translation: CASYRGPYEQYF.

This clone has only one observation. V gene TRBV14 combines with J gene TRBJ1-2; D gene ambiguous. The length of the CDR3 is 14 residues. Trimming cost V 3 bases and J 4 bases, with 12 bases left between them. Looked up from germline, CDR1 is SGHDN and CDR2 is FVKESK. CDR3 DNA: TGTGCCAGCAGCCATGGAGGGAACATCTATGGCTACACCTTC. Translating gives CASSHGGNIYGYTF. The entire variable domain, with the rest obtained from reference TRBV14 and TRBJ1-2, is as follows: EAGVTQFPSHSVIEKGQTVTLRCDPISGHDNLYWYRRVMGKEIKFLLHFVKESKQDESGMPNNRFLAERTGGTYSTLKVQPAELEDSGVYFCASSHGGNIYGYTFGSGTRLTVV.

This chain uses TRBV19 with TRBJ1-1; weak D call: TRBD1 (5 bases). Germline lookup yields CDR1 LNHDA and CDR2 SQIVND (reference sequence). The CDR3 consists of 14 residues. V lost 3 bases to trimming and J lost 3 bases, with 11 bases between them. CDR3 sequence: CASSIRGYDTEAFF. The CDR3 DNA reads TGTGCCAGTAGTATCCGGGGGTATGACACTGAAGCTTTCTTT.

The V gene is TRBV6-5, the J gene TRBJ1-1; 9 positions match TRBD1. After removal of 7 bases from V and 4 bases from J, the junction contained 7 bases not matched to a gene. Germline CDR1 and CDR2: MNHEY and SVGAGI. The CDR3 has 14 residues. The CDR3 loop reads CASNVLTGGTEAFF. The CDR3 nucleotides are TGTGCCAGCAACGTACTGACAGGGGGCACTGAAGCTTTCTTT.

The rearrangement joins TRBV9 to TRBJ1-4; D uncertain. The CDR3 is made up of 15 amino acids. Deletions cut 0 bases from V and 0 bases from J, with 6 bases between. Germline values: CDR1 SGDLS, CDR2 YYNGEE. CDR3 coding DNA: TGTGCCAGCAGCGTAGACTCTGCAACTAATGAAAAACTGTTTTTT. It yields the protein CASSVDSATNEKLFF.

This chain uses TRBV10-3 with TRBJ2-1, with D possibly TRBD2 on 5 matching bases. The CDR3 covers 12 residues. The V and J ends lost 10 bases and 5 bases respectively, with 12 bases between them. Germline V gives CDR1 ENHRY, CDR2 SYGVKD. The CDR3 nucleotides are TGTGCCAGCACGGACGGGAACAATGAGCAGTTCTTC. Translated, it gives CASTDGNNEQFF.

The V gene is TRBV6-5, the J gene TRBJ2-1; D is ambiguous. CDR3 size: 14 residues. The germline gives CDR1 MNHEY, CDR2 SVGAGI. Trimming cost V 7 bases and J 4 bases, with 14 bases left between them. CDR3 in amino acids: CASTPNPEYNEQFF. The CDR3 DNA is TGTGCCAGCACCCCTAACCCGGAGTACAATGAGCAGTTCTTC.

With regard to this clone: One end of the junction is discordant with germline, which a read error may explain. This chain's CDR3 is CASSLNWAAQGTQYF. As DNA, the CDR3 is TGTGCCAGCAGCTTAAATTGGGCAGCCCAAGGGACCCAGTACTTC. J is TRBJ2-5 and V is TRBV7-8; unclear D gene. This CDR3 contains 15 residues. The germline gives CDR1 SGHVS, CDR2 FQNEAQ.

The V call is TRBV2, the J call TRBJ1-2; 7 bases are shared with TRBD1. The germline V gene encodes CDR1 SNHLY and CDR2 FYNNEI. Unmatched junction bases numbered 11, after V lost 4 bases and J lost 6 bases. The CDR3 runs 15 residues. The CDR3 DNA reads as TGTGCCAGCAGTGGACAGGGTCGACTCCATGATGGCTACACCTTC. This gives the protein CASSGQGRLHDGYTF.

This clone has just a few counts. Other DNA sequences in this specimen translate into the identical CDR3. V is TRBV18 and J is TRBJ1-5, with 9 bases lining up with TRBD1. The CDR3 has 15 residues. Germline CDR1 KGHSH, CDR2 LQKENI. The V segment lost 6 bases and the J segment 4 bases; nucleotides outside the gene matches: 7. CDR3 sequence reads: CASSPDRGGNQPQHF. DNA for the CDR3: TGTGCCAGCTCTCCGGACAGGGGTGGAAATCAGCCCCAGCATTTT.